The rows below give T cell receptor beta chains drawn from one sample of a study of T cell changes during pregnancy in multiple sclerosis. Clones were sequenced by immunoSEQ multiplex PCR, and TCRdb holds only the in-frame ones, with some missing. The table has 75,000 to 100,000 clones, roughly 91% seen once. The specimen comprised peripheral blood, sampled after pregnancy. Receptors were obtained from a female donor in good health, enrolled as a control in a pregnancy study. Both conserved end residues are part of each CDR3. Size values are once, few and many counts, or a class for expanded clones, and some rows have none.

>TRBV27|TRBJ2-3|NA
CASSSPGTGRGGTQYF
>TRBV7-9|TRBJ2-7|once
CASSLPKGESVSRYEQYF
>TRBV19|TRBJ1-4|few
CASRRGTTNEKLFF
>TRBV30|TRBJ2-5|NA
CAWSVGLAETQYF
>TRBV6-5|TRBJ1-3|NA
CASRQGARNTIYF
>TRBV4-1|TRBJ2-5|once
CASSQDKGLAGYQETQYF
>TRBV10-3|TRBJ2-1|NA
CAISESRGTGGACEQFF
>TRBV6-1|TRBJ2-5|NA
CASSVGTSGGQETQYF
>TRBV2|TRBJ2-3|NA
CASTQRGQARDTQYF
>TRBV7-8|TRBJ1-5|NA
CASSLEAATGNQPQHF
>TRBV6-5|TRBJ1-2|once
CASSSTGPLRGYTF
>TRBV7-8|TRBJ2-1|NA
CASKTSGGQTGIYEQFF
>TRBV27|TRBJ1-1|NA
CASSFLQTSGQHTEAFF
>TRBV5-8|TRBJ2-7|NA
CASSSTEGQDRRSKQYF
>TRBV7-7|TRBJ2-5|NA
CASSLAGTSGGAPQETQYF
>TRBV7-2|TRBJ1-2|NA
CASRQGEGYGYTF
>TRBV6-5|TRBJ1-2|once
CASSLSGTVDYGYTF
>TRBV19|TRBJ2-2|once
CASTLLLYTGELFF